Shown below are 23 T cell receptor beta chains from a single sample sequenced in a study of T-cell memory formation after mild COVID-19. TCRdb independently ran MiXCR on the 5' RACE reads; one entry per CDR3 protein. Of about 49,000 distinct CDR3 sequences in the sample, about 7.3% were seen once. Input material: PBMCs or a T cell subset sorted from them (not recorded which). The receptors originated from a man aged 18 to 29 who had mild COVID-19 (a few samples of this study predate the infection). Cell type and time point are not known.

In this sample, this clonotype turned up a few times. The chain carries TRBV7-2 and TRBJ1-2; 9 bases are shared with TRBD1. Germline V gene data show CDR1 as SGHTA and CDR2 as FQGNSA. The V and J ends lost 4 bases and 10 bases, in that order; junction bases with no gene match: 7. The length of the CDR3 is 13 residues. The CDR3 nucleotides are TGTGCCAGCAGCTCCGGGACAGGGAGAGACTACACCTTC. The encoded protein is CASSSGTGRDYTF.

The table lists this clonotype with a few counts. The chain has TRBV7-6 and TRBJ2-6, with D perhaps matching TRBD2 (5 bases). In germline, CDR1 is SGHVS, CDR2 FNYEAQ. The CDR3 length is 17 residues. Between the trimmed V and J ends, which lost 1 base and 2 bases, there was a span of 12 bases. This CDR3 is CASSLDGAGAGANVLTF. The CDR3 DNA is TGTGCCAGCAGCTTAGATGGTGCCGGGGCTGGGGCCAACGTCCTGACTTTC.

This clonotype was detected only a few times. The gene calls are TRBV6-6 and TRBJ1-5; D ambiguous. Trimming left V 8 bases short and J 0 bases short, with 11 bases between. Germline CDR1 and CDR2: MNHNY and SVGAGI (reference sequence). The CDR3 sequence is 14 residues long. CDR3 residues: CASRGTYSNQPQHF. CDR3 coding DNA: TGTGCCAGCCGAGGTACATATAGCAATCAGCCCCAGCATTTT.

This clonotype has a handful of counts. For the CDR3, the DNA is TGTGCCAGCAGCCCGACAGGGGGTGGAGGCACTGAAGCTTTCTTT. It encodes CASSPTGGGGTEAFF. The gene calls are TRBV7-9 and TRBJ1-1; 9 positions agree with TRBD1. Germline CDR1 SEHNR, CDR2 FQNEAQ (reference sequence). The CDR3 runs to 15 residues. V lost 5 bases to trimming and J lost 4 bases; unmatched junction nucleotides: 8.

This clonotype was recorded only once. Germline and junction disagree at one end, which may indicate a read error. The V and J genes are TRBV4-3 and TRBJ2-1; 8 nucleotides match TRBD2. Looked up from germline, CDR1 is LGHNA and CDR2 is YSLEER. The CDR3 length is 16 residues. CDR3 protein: CASGQGGGRSYNEQFF. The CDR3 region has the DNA TGCGCCAGCGGCCAAGGCGGGGGGAGATCCTACAATGAGCAGTTCTTC.

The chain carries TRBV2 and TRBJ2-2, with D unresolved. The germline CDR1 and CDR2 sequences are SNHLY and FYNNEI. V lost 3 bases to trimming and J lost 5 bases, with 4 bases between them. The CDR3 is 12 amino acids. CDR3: CASSEETGELFF. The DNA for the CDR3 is TGTGCCAGCAGTGAGGAGACCGGGGAGCTGTTTTTT.

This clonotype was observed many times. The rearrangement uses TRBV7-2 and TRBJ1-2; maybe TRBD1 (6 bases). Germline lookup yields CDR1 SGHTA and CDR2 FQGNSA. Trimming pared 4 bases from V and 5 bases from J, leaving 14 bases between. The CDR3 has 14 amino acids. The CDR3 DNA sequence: TGTGCCAGCAGCTACAGGGACTGGGCTTATGGCTACACCTTC. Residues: CASSYRDWAYGYTF.

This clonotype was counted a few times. The CDR3 DNA reads TGCGCCAGCAGCTTGTTGCCAGGGGTCCAAGAGACCCAGTACTTC. Its protein is CASSLLPGVQETQYF. V and J are TRBV5-1 and TRBJ2-5, with TRBD1 as a possible D gene (6 bases). This CDR3 is 15 amino acids long. The germline V gene encodes CDR1 SGHRS and CDR2 YFSETQ. The V and J ends lost 1 base and 1 base respectively, with 11 bases between them.

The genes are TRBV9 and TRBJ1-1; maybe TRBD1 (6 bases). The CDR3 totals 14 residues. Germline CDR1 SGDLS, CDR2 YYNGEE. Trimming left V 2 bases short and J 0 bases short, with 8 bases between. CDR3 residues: CASSVTGLNTEAFF. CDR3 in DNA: TGTGCCAGCAGCGTGACAGGTCTGAACACTGAAGCTTTCTTT.

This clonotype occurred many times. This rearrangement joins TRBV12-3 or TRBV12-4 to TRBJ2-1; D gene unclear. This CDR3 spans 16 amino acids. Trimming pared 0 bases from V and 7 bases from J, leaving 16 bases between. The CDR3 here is CASSLAGRPSRNEQFF. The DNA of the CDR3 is TGTGCCAGCAGTTTAGCCGGACGTCCCTCGCGGAATGAGCAGTTCTTC.

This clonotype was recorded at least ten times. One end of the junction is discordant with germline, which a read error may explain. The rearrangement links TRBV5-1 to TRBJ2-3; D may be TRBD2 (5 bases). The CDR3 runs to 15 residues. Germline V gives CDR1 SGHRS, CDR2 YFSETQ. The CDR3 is CASSLGSGSTDTQYF. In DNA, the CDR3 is TGTGCCAGCAGCTTAGGGTCGGGGAGCACAGATACGCAGTATTTT.

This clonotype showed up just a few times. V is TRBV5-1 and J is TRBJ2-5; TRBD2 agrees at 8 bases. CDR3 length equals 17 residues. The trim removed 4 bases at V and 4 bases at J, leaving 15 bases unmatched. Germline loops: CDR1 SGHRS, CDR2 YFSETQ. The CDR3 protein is CASSLGLGGSEGETQYF. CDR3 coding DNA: TGCGCCAGCAGCCTGGGACTAGGGGGGTCGGAAGGAGAGACCCAGTACTTC.

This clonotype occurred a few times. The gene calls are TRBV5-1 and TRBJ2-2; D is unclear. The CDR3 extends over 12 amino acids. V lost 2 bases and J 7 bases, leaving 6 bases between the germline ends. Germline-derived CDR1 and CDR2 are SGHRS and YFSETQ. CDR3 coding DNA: TGCGCCAGCAGCTTTCTCGTCGGGGAGCTGTTTTTT. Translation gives CASSFLVGELFF.

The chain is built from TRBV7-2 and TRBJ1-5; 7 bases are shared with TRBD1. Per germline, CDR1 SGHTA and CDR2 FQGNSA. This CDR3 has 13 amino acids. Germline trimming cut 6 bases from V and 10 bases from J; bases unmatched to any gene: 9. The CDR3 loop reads CASRQMTGHPQHF. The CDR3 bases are TGTGCCAGCAGGCAAATGACAGGGCACCCCCAGCATTTT.

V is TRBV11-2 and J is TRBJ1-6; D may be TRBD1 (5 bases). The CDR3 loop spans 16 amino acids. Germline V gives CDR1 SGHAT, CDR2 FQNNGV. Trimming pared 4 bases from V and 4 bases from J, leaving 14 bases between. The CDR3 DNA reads TGTGCCAGCAGCTCCCAGCGGGGGATGTATAATTCACCCCTCCACTTT. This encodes CASSSQRGMYNSPLHF.

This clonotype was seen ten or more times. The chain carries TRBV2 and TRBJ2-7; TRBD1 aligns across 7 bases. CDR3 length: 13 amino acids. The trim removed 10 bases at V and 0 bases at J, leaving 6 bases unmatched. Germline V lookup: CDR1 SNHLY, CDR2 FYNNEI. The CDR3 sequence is CAITGTDSYEQYF. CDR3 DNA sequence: TGTGCCATCACCGGGACAGACTCCTACGAGCAGTACTTC.

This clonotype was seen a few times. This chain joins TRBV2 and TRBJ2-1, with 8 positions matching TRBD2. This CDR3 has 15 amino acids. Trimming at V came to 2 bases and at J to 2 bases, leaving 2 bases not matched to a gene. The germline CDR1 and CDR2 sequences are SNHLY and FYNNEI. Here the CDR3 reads CASSEWGLAYNEQFF. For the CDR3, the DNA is TGTGCCAGCAGTGAATGGGGACTAGCCTACAATGAGCAGTTCTTC.

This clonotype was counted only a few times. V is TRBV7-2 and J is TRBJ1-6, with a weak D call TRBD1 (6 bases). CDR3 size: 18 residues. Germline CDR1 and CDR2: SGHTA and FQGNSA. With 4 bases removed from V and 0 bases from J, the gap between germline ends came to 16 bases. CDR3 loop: CASSSTGSFSSYNSPLHF. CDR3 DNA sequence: TGTGCCAGCAGCTCCACAGGGTCCTTTAGCTCCTATAATTCACCCCTCCACTTT.

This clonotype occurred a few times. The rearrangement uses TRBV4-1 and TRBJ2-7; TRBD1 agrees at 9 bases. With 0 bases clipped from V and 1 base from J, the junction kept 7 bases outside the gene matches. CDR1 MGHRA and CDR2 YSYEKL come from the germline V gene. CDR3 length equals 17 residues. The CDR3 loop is CASSQDSVGTGSYEQYV. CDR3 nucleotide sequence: TGCGCCAGCAGCCAAGATAGTGTGGGGACAGGGTCCTACGAGCAGTACGTC.

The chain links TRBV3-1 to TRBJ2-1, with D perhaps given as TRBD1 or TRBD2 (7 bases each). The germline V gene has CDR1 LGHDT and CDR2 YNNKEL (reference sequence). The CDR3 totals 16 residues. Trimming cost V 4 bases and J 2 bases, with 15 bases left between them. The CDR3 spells CASSLRGGPTYNEQFF. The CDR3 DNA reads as TGTGCCAGCAGCCTCAGGGGGGGCCCTACCTACAATGAGCAGTTCTTC.

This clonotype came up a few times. This chain's CDR3 is CASSPRDSFKSWQYF. The CDR3 nucleotides read TGTGCCAGCAGCCCCCGGGACTCTTTCAAATCATGGCAGTACTTC. The V gene is TRBV16, the J gene TRBJ2-7, with D possibly matching TRBD2 (6 bases). Germline V gene data show CDR1 as KGHSY and CDR2 as FQNENV. This CDR3 spans 15 amino acids. V shed 4 bases and J shed 9 bases, with 22 bases lying between them.

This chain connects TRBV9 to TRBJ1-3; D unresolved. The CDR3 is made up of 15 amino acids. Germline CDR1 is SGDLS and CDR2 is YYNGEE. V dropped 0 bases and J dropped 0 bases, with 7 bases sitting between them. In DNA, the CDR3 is TGTGCCAGCAGCGTAGAGGCGAACTCTGGAAACACCATATATTTT. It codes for CASSVEANSGNTIYF.

As DNA, the CDR3 is TGTGCCAGCAGACGACCGGCCGGCTACACCTTC. Protein sequence: CASRRPAGYTF. V and J are TRBV28 and TRBJ1-2; D uncertain. The CDR3 consists of 11 residues. From germline, CDR1 is MDHEN and CDR2 SYDVKM. The germline V and J ends were trimmed by 6 bases and 8 bases, with 10 bases remaining between them.